This T cell receptor (beta chain) was recorded in a study of radiotherapy plus CTLA-4 blockade in lung cancer. Study information: Objective responses emerged in around 19% of patients, and around 31% attained disease control.

As concerns this clone: The target antigen is unknown.

Sequenced by immunoSEQ multiplex PCR; TCRdb stores in-frame clones only, minus some. The data contain more than 75,000 clones, approximately 82% of them singletons. V shed 4 bases, J shed 3 bases, and the junction held 6 bases outside the gene matches. Germline lookup yields CDR1 SGHNT and CDR2 YYREEE (reference sequence). This CDR3 is 16 amino acids long. Study observations and caveats: Radiotherapy plus ipilimumab was followed by expansion in blood of tumor-derived TCR clones. Response was reportedly best predicted by early blood T cell clone dynamics, with interferon-beta.

V gene TRBV5-4 combines with J gene TRBJ2-7; 14 bases map to TRBD2. The starting material was peripheral blood, obtained from a patient treated with radiotherapy plus ipilimumab. The origin of this receptor is a human donor with non-small cell lung cancer that progressed on radiotherapy plus ipilimumab. CDR3 protein: CASSRPGLAGDYEQYF. The CDR3 nucleotides read TGTGCCAGCAGCAGACCGGGACTAGCGGGAGACTACGAGCAGTACTTC.